Listed below are T cell receptor beta chains from one sample, sequenced in a study of blood T cell repertoires in COVID-19. Produced via immunoSEQ multiplex PCR; TCRdb's table is partial and in-frame only. Found here are roughly 82,000 clones, about four fifths of them singletons; the top ten hold about a sixth. What was sequenced was peripheral blood. These TCRs come from an older woman with acute or convalescent COVID-19. Each CDR3 is given with its conserved first and last residue. Fields, in order: D gene, V gene, J gene, clone size, CDR3 length, CDR3 protein, CDR3 DNA. D genes are given only for firm matches. Where a row states a size, it is once, few, many or the class of an expanded clone; other rows omit it.

d_gene: -
v_gene: TRBV6-5
j_gene: TRBJ1-5
abundance: few
len: 13
CDR3aa: CASSSNREQPQHF
CDR3nt: TGTGCCAGCAGTTCAAACAGGGAACAGCCCCAGCATTTT

d_gene: -
v_gene: TRBV4-1
j_gene: TRBJ2-1
abundance: -
len: 14
CDR3aa: CASSQEGVYNEQFF
CDR3nt: TGCGCCAGCAGCCAAGAAGGGGTCTACAATGAGCAGTTCTTC

d_gene: TRBD1
v_gene: TRBV27
j_gene: TRBJ1-2
abundance: -
len: 14
CDR3aa: CASSPRQGNYGYTF
CDR3nt: TGTGCCAGCAGTCCGAGACAGGGGAACTATGGCTACACCTTC

d_gene: -
v_gene: TRBV10-3
j_gene: TRBJ2-7
abundance: -
len: 11
CDR3aa: CAISAAYEQYF
CDR3nt: TGTGCCATCAGTGCGGCCTACGAGCAGTACTTC

d_gene: -
v_gene: TRBV9
j_gene: TRBJ1-2
abundance: -
len: 15
CDR3aa: CASSPQNVRSGGYTF
CDR3nt: TGTGCCAGCAGCCCGCAGAATGTTAGATCGGGTGGCTACACCTTC

d_gene: TRBD1
v_gene: TRBV28
j_gene: TRBJ2-5
abundance: -
len: 15
CDR3aa: CASSSPGQGGETQYF
CDR3nt: TGTGCCAGCAGTTCGCCGGGACAGGGGGGGGAGACCCAGTACTTC

d_gene: TRBD2
v_gene: TRBV6-6
j_gene: TRBJ2-7
abundance: -
len: 16
CDR3aa: CASSRTSGTFSYEQYF
CDR3nt: TGTGCCAGCAGTCGGACTAGCGGGACCTTCTCCTACGAGCAGTACTTC

d_gene: TRBD1
v_gene: TRBV24-1
j_gene: TRBJ2-3
abundance: -
len: 14
CDR3aa: CATSGGQGTDTQYF
CDR3nt: TGTGCCACCAGTGGGGGACAGGGGACAGATACGCAGTATTTT

d_gene: -
v_gene: TRBV5-3
j_gene: TRBJ1-5
abundance: once
len: 14
CDR3aa: CARSLGAPDQPQHF
CDR3nt: TGTGCCAGAAGCTTGGGGGCCCCTGATCAGCCCCAGCATTTT

d_gene: TRBD2
v_gene: TRBV7-9
j_gene: TRBJ2-2
abundance: -
len: 15
CDR3aa: CASSLALSGVGELFF
CDR3nt: TGTGCCAGCAGCTTAGCGCTAAGCGGGGTAGGGGAGCTGTTTTTT

d_gene: -
v_gene: TRBV2
j_gene: TRBJ1-1
abundance: -
len: 13
CDR3aa: CASSESPGGEAFF
CDR3nt: TGTGCCAGCAGTGAATCTCCGGGAGGTGAAGCTTTCTTT

d_gene: -
v_gene: TRBV3-1/TRBV3-2
j_gene: TRBJ1-1
abundance: few
len: 13
CDR3aa: CASSPTPNTEAFF
CDR3nt: TGTGCCAGCAGCCCGACACCGAACACTGAAGCTTTCTTT

d_gene: TRBD1
v_gene: TRBV29-1
j_gene: TRBJ1-2
abundance: -
len: 11
CDR3aa: CSVTGGHGYTF
CDR3nt: TGCAGCGTGACAGGGGGCCATGGCTACACCTTC

d_gene: TRBD2
v_gene: TRBV9
j_gene: TRBJ2-1
abundance: few
len: 18
CDR3aa: CASSVERASGRSYNEQFF
CDR3nt: TGTGCCAGCAGCGTAGAACGGGCTAGCGGGAGGTCCTACAATGAGCAGTTCTTC

d_gene: TRBD1
v_gene: TRBV9
j_gene: TRBJ2-2
abundance: -
len: 17
CDR3aa: CASSVGPGGAGTGELFF
CDR3nt: TGTGCCAGCAGCGTAGGACCAGGGGGCGCGGGCACCGGGGAGCTGTTTTTT

d_gene: TRBD2
v_gene: TRBV6-1
j_gene: TRBJ2-7
abundance: -
len: 13
CDR3aa: CASSDPGRSEQYF
CDR3nt: TGTGCCAGCAGTGATCCCGGGAGGAGCGAGCAGTACTTC

d_gene: -
v_gene: TRBV11-3
j_gene: TRBJ2-5
abundance: -
len: 13
CDR3aa: CASSLAQFETQYF
CDR3nt: TGTGCCAGCAGCTTAGCCCAGTTCGAGACCCAGTACTTC

d_gene: -
v_gene: TRBV5-1
j_gene: TRBJ1-3
abundance: -
len: 15
CDR3aa: CASSLDGGSGNTIYF
CDR3nt: TGCGCCAGCAGCTTGGACGGGGGCTCTGGAAACACCATATATTTT

d_gene: TRBD1
v_gene: TRBV7-8
j_gene: TRBJ1-1
abundance: once
len: 17
CDR3aa: CASSFPRQGAMNTEAFF
CDR3nt: TGTGCCAGCAGCTTCCCGCGACAGGGAGCCATGAACACTGAAGCTTTCTTT

d_gene: -
v_gene: TRBV29-1
j_gene: TRBJ2-5
abundance: -
len: 14
CDR3aa: CSVIRGSEQETQYF
CDR3nt: TGCAGCGTGATACGGGGGTCGGAACAAGAGACCCAGTACTTC

d_gene: -
v_gene: TRBV10-1
j_gene: TRBJ1-5
abundance: -
len: 12
CDR3aa: CASSGPSGPQHF
CDR3nt: TGCGCCAGCAGTGGACCCTCGGGGCCCCAGCATTTT

d_gene: TRBD2
v_gene: TRBV4-2
j_gene: TRBJ2-5
abundance: -
len: 24
CDR3aa: CASPQNRDGGASARGLGPQETQYF
CDR3nt: TGTGCCAGCCCCCAAAACCGCGACGGGGGGGCCTCAGCAAGGGGACTAGGTCCCCAAGAGACCCAGTACTTC

d_gene: TRBD2
v_gene: TRBV9
j_gene: TRBJ2-7
abundance: -
len: 14
CDR3aa: CASSVGTSPYEQYF
CDR3nt: TGTGCCAGCAGCGTAGGGACTAGTCCGTACGAGCAGTACTTC

d_gene: TRBD1
v_gene: TRBV3-1/TRBV3-2
j_gene: TRBJ1-6
abundance: -
len: 14
CDR3aa: CASRETGENSPLHF
CDR3nt: TGTGCCAGCAGGGAGACAGGGGAGAATTCACCCCTCCACTTT

d_gene: -
v_gene: TRBV6-1
j_gene: TRBJ2-6
abundance: -
len: 16
CDR3aa: CASSEQAASGANVLTF
CDR3nt: TGTGCCAGCAGTGAACAGGCAGCCTCTGGGGCCAACGTCCTGACTTTC

d_gene: -
v_gene: TRBV6-1
j_gene: TRBJ1-2
abundance: once
len: 15
CDR3aa: CASSEWGGGRDGYTF
CDR3nt: TGTGCCAGCAGTGAATGGGGGGGCGGAAGAGATGGCTACACCTTC

d_gene: TRBD2
v_gene: TRBV24-1
j_gene: TRBJ2-1
abundance: -
len: 15
CDR3aa: CATSAPGTSGNEQFF
CDR3nt: TGTGCCACCAGTGCCCCCGGGACTAGCGGCAATGAGCAGTTCTTC

d_gene: TRBD1
v_gene: TRBV6-5
j_gene: TRBJ1-4
abundance: -
len: 14
CDR3aa: CASNQGAAGEKLFF
CDR3nt: TGTGCCAGCAATCAGGGGGCGGCGGGTGAAAAACTGTTTTTT

d_gene: -
v_gene: TRBV6-5
j_gene: TRBJ1-1
abundance: -
len: 15
CDR3aa: CASSYQDRLNTEAFF
CDR3nt: TGTGCCAGCAGTTACCAGGACAGATTGAACACTGAAGCTTTCTTT

d_gene: -
v_gene: TRBV6-5
j_gene: TRBJ2-1
abundance: -
len: 11
CDR3aa: CASRRASEQFF
CDR3nt: TGTGCCAGCAGGAGGGCTTCTGAGCAGTTCTTC

d_gene: -
v_gene: TRBV5-1
j_gene: TRBJ1-1
abundance: -
len: 14
CDR3aa: CASFTGYEDTEAFF
CDR3nt: TGCGCCAGCTTCACAGGGTACGAGGACACTGAAGCTTTCTTT